The present T cell receptor beta chain was sequenced within a study of CD8 T cell repertoires and HIV-1 epitope variants. Study information: Separate wells received one of Twenty-five Gag or Nef variant peptides. Control wells had CMV/EBV/flu peptides, negative Ebola AY9, or no peptide. Enriched T cells were co-cultured with equal numbers of autologous T cell-negative antigen-presenting cells.

Germline V CDR1 and CDR2: SEHNR, FQNEAQ (reference sequence). The CDR3 extends over 13 amino acids. V shed 5 bases and J shed 4 bases, with 10 bases lying between them. On this clone: Its antigen is unidentified.

Study results and limitations: Fewer than ten TCR beta clonotypes were antigen-specific, more than five apparently recognizing autologous or escape variants.

Using immunoSEQ multiplex PCR, the repertoire was profiled, and TCRdb retains in-frame clones only, with some absent. The data hold approximately 4,700 clones, with less than 70% observed a single time. This TCR derives from a male donor with HIV. V and J are TRBV7-9 and TRBJ2-3; D is uncertain. The sequenced sample consisted of cultured CD8+ T cells derived from PBMCs. The DNA for the CDR3 is TGTGCCAGCAGCGTCGACCCCGCAGATACGCAGTATTTT. Translation gives CASSVDPADTQYF.